This TCR beta chain was retrieved from a study of cytomegalovirus exposure and HLA in healthy donors. Study-level results: Most TCR beta V segments were productive about 87% or about 30% of the time in an earlier analysis.

About this clone: Its antigen remains unknown.

CDR3 size: 18 residues. The V and J ends lost 3 bases and 2 bases respectively, with 21 bases between them. From germline, CDR1 is LGHNA and CDR2 YNFKEQ. The PCR used 60 Vbeta and 13 Jbeta primers. This table comes from immunoSEQ multiplex PCR, and its TCRdb copy is limited to in-frame clones, with some not included. The profile shows around 150,000 clones, about 64% of them singletons. Input material: PBMCs. This sequence was found in a woman in her thirties in good health and CMV-seropositive. The chain uses TRBV4-2 and TRBJ2-3; TRBD1 is a possible D gene (6 bases). The CDR3 protein is CASSHPLAETGNTDTQYF. The DNA for the CDR3 is TGTGCCAGCAGCCATCCCCTGGCCGAGACAGGCAACACAGATACGCAGTATTTT.